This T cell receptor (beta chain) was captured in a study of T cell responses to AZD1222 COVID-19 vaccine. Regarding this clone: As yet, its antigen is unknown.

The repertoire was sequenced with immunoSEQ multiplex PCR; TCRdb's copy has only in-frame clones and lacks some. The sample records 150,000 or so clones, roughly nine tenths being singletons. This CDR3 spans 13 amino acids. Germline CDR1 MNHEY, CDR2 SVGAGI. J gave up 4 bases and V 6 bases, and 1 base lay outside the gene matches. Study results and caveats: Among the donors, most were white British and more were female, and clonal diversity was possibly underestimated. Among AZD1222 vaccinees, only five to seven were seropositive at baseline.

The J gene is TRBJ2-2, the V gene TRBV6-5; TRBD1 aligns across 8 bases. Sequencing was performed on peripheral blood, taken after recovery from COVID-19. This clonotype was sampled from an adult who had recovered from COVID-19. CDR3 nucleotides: TGTGCCAGCAGGGGACAGGCCACCGGGGAGCTGTTTTTT. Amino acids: CASRGQATGELFF.